The 27 T cell receptor beta chains in this list originate from one sample, sequenced in a study of PD-1 blockade in classical Hodgkin lymphoma. Relapse after autologous stem cell transplantation occurred in every patient, and brentuximab vedotin exposure varied. Generated by immunoSEQ multiplex PCR, the TCRdb table keeps only in-frame clones and is missing some. The sample has roughly 97,000 clones, 75% to 90% seen once. The sample in question was peripheral blood mononuclear cells (PBMCs), obtained at baseline. The source is a human donor with classical Hodgkin lymphoma.

This sequence joins TRBV7-2 and TRBJ2-5, with 7 bases fitting TRBD1. Germline lookup yields CDR1 SGHTA and CDR2 FQGNSA. The length of the CDR3 is 14 residues. J lost 0 bases, V lost 10 bases, and 8 bases had no gene match. CDR3 nucleotide sequence: TGTGCCACCTTACAGGGGACACACCAAGAGACCCAGTACTTC. It yields the protein CATLQGTHQETQYF. The full variable domain, rest sourced from reference TRBV7-2 and TRBJ2-5, is GAGVSQSPSNKVTEKGKDVELRCDPISGHTALYWYRQSLGQGLEFLIYFQGNSAPDKSGLPSDRFSAERTGGSVSTLTIQRTQQEDSAVYLCATLQGTHQETQYFGPGTRLLVL.

The rearrangement links TRBV7-6 to TRBJ2-7; D ambiguous. This CDR3 comprises 12 residues. The V end lost 5 bases, the J end lost 6 bases, and 11 bases lay between the germline ends. The germline V gene encodes CDR1 SGHVS and CDR2 FNYEAQ. The CDR3 sequence is CASSLTPGEQYF. Here the CDR3 DNA reads TGTGCCAGCAGCCTGACCCCGGGCGAGCAGTACTTC.

V is TRBV4-2 and J is TRBJ2-7; D is undetermined. The ends were cut back, 1 base at V and 2 bases at J, with 12 bases in the middle. The length of the CDR3 is 15 residues. Germline loops: CDR1 LGHNA, CDR2 YNFKEQ. CDR3 residues: CASSQAQQTTYEQYF. The CDR3 DNA reads as TGTGCCAGCAGCCAAGCTCAACAAACTACCTACGAGCAGTACTTC.

V is TRBV2 and J is TRBJ1-2, with no clear D. Between the trimmed V and J ends, which lost 10 bases and 6 bases, there was a span of 9 bases. The CDR3 is 10 residues long. Germline V lookup: CDR1 SNHLY, CDR2 FYNNEI. The chain's CDR3 is CAIRRDGYTF. CDR3 DNA sequence: TGTGCCATCCGTCGGGATGGCTACACCTTC.

The gene calls are TRBV25-1 and TRBJ2-2; TRBD1 or TRBD2 may be the D gene (6 bases each). The length of the CDR3 is 14 residues. The germline gives CDR1 MGHDK, CDR2 SYGVNS. The V end lost 7 bases, the J end lost 6 bases, and 15 bases lay between the germline ends. The CDR3 reads CASTRGDWAGELFF. The CDR3 region has the DNA TGTGCCAGCACAAGGGGGGATTGGGCCGGGGAGCTGTTTTTT.

This clone showed up just a few times. This chain links TRBV5-1 with TRBJ2-2; 8 bases are a match to TRBD2. This CDR3 comprises 15 residues. V lost 4 bases, J lost 6 bases, and 8 bases stayed unmatched. Germline V gives CDR1 SGHRS, CDR2 YFSETQ. CDR3 sequence reads: CASSILSGSAGELFF. The CDR3 bases are TGCGCCAGCAGCATACTAAGCGGGAGTGCCGGGGAGCTGTTTTTT.

V and J are TRBV7-2 and TRBJ2-5; D unresolved. With 5 bases removed from V and 0 bases from J, the gap between germline ends came to 4 bases. CDR1 is SGHTA, CDR2 FQGNSA, per germline. CDR3 length equals 12 residues. For the CDR3, the DNA is TGTGCCAGCAGCCTGTACCAAGAGACCCAGTACTTC. Its translation: CASSLYQETQYF.

The chain combines TRBV7-2 with TRBJ2-3; 10 positions agree with TRBD2. The V and J ends lost 3 bases and 5 bases, in that order; junction bases with no gene match: 11. Germline V gene lookup returns CDR1 SGHTA and CDR2 FQGNSA. The CDR3 covers 17 residues. The CDR3, as DNA: TGTGCCAGCAGCTTTGGGCTTCTAGCGGGAGTGGGAGATACGCAGTATTTT. Translation gives CASSFGLLAGVGDTQYF.

This clone is a singleton in its sample. V usage is TRBV13 and J usage is TRBJ1-2, with D uncertain. The CDR3 contains 12 residues. Trimming stripped 5 bases from V and 5 bases from J, with 9 bases between. Looked up from germline, CDR1 is PRHDT and CDR2 is FYEKMQ (reference sequence). CDR3 DNA: TGTGCCAGCAGCACCAAGGGTTATGGCTACACCTTC. It translates to CASSTKGYGYTF. Full variable domain (missing parts from reference TRBV13 and TRBJ1-2): AAGVIQSPRHLIKEKRETATLKCYPIPRHDTVYWYQQGPGQDPQFLISFYEKMQSDKGSIPDRFSAQQFSDYHSELNMSSLELGDSALYFCASSTKGYGYTFGSGTRLTVV.

The chain couples TRBV6-4 to TRBJ1-2; D perhaps matches TRBD1 (5 bases). The ends were cut back, 6 bases at V and 4 bases at J, with 15 bases in the middle. CDR1 and CDR2 (germline): MRHNA, SNTAGT. The CDR3 sequence is 14 residues long. CDR3 in amino acids: CASSSGVRGYGYTF. CDR3 nucleotide sequence: TGTGCCAGCAGCTCGGGGGTCCGGGGCTATGGCTACACCTTC.

The CDR3 DNA sequence: TGTGCCAGTAGTAGAGACTTGAATTTCTACGAGCAGTACTTC. Its translation is CASSRDLNFYEQYF. The V call is TRBV19, the J call TRBJ2-7, with D hard to call. Germline V CDR1 and CDR2: LNHDA, SQIVND (reference sequence). The CDR3 extends over 14 amino acids. Trimming took off 4 bases at V and 3 bases at J, with 13 bases between the two ends.

V usage is TRBV25-1 and J usage is TRBJ2-3; D gene uncertain. This CDR3 has 13 amino acids. V was pared by 1 base and J by 3 bases, with 5 bases between. Germline CDR1 reads MGHDK; CDR2 reads SYGVNS. CDR3 protein: CASSELVTDTQYF. Written as DNA, the CDR3 is TGTGCCAGCAGTGAATTAGTGACAGATACGCAGTATTTT.

In its sample, this clone was seen a few times. V gene TRBV30 combines with J gene TRBJ1-1, with TRBD1 as a possible D gene (5 bases). V was clipped by 3 bases and J by 2 bases, with 7 bases between them. CDR3 size: 12 residues. Looked up from germline, CDR1 is GTSNPN and CDR2 is SVGIG (reference sequence). The CDR3 reads CAWRGENTEAFF. Written as DNA, the CDR3 is TGTGCCTGGAGAGGGGAAAACACTGAAGCTTTCTTT.

The gene calls are TRBV10-3 and TRBJ2-7; perhaps TRBD2 as D (6 bases). This CDR3 has 13 residues. Germline CDR1 and CDR2: ENHRY and SYGVKD. The ends were cut back, 11 bases at V and 5 bases at J, with 19 bases in the middle. This chain's CDR3 is CALRDSVVDEQYF. Here the CDR3 DNA reads TGTGCCCTCCGGGACTCGGTTGTCGACGAGCAGTACTTC.

The chain links TRBV6-6 to TRBJ1-4; TRBD1 might be the D (5 bases). The V and J ends lost 2 bases and 4 bases respectively, with 11 bases between them. In germline, CDR1 is MNHNY, CDR2 SVGAGI (reference sequence). This CDR3 is built from 15 residues. DNA for the CDR3: TGTGCCAGCAGTTACCGAGGGGCGGGTAATGAAAAACTGTTTTTT. Protein: CASSYRGAGNEKLFF.

The CDR3 protein is CASKLGVDTEAFF. The DNA of the CDR3 is TGTGCCAGTAAGCTGGGTGTGGACACTGAAGCTTTCTTT. The chain employs TRBV19 and TRBJ1-1; D call uncertain. This CDR3 comprises 13 residues. CDR1 and CDR2 (germline): LNHDA, SQIVND (reference sequence). Trimming stripped 7 bases from V and 3 bases from J, with 12 bases between.

The chain joins TRBV7-2 to TRBJ1-5; 8 bases align to TRBD1. In germline, CDR1 is SGHTA, CDR2 FQGNSA. CDR3 length: 16 residues. Trimming took 2 bases from V and 5 from J; bases not matched to a gene: 8. CDR3 sequence: CASSLKTGGLDQPQHF. Written as DNA, the CDR3 is TGTGCCAGCAGCTTAAAAACAGGGGGGCTGGATCAGCCCCAGCATTTT.

The V call is TRBV9, the J call TRBJ1-1, with 8 bases that match TRBD1. The CDR3 is made up of 14 amino acids. The V gene's germline CDR1 is SGDLS and CDR2 YYNGEE. Trimming took 4 bases from V and 1 from J; bases not matched to a gene: 3. The CDR3 nucleotides are TGTGCCAGCAGCCCGGGACAGGCGAACACTGAAGCTTTCTTT. Protein sequence: CASSPGQANTEAFF.

The rearrangement joins TRBV11-2 to TRBJ2-5; D unclear. Trimming cost V 5 bases and J 1 base, with 11 bases left between them. The CDR3 has 14 residues. Germline V gene lookup returns CDR1 SGHAT and CDR2 FQNNGV. The CDR3 DNA follows: TGTGCCAGCAGCCCCCGGGCCTCCCAAGAGACCCAGTACTTC. This translates into CASSPRASQETQYF.

This clone has just one count. The chain couples TRBV18 to TRBJ2-7; 7 bases match TRBD1. The trim removed 7 bases at V and 4 bases at J, leaving 7 bases unmatched. The CDR3 extends over 13 amino acids. The germline gives CDR1 KGHSH, CDR2 LQKENI. In nucleotides, the CDR3 is TGTGCCAGCTTGGGGCAGGGGGAATACGAGCAGTACTTC. It translates to CASLGQGEYEQYF.

V is TRBV2 and J is TRBJ2-6; D gene unclear. There are 14 residues in the CDR3. The V end lost 7 bases, the J end lost 2 bases, and 9 bases lay between the germline ends. Germline V gene sequence: CDR1 SNHLY, CDR2 FYNNEI. The DNA for the CDR3 is TGTGCCAGCAAGGCCTCTCCTGGGGCCAACGTCCTGACTTTC. It translates to CASKASPGANVLTF.

The chain couples TRBV5-6 to TRBJ1-2; D not resolved. Germline values: CDR1 SGHDT, CDR2 YYEEEE. There are 11 residues in the CDR3. The V and J ends lost 4 bases and 8 bases respectively, with 9 bases between them. In nucleotides, the CDR3 is TGTGCCAGCAGCGAAACCGGGGGCTACACCTTC. This encodes CASSETGGYTF.

The chain recombines TRBV7-9 with TRBJ2-3; a weak D match, TRBD2 (5 bases). Trimming took 2 bases from V and 3 from J, leaving 6 bases between them. Germline CDR1 SEHNR, CDR2 FQNEAQ (reference sequence). The length of the CDR3 is 13 residues. The CDR3 coding sequence is TGTGCCAGCAGCTTACCGGGGACAGATACGCAGTATTTT. It yields the protein CASSLPGTDTQYF.

This chain links TRBV5-1 with TRBJ1-5; D gene ambiguous. V lost 0 bases to trimming and J lost 2 bases, with 12 bases between them. The V gene's germline CDR1 is SGHRS and CDR2 YFSETQ. The CDR3 spans 16 residues. The CDR3: CASSLDPGRGNQPQHF. CDR3 coding DNA: TGCGCCAGCAGCTTGGACCCCGGGAGGGGCAATCAGCCCCAGCATTTT.

With respect to this clone: It may be a read error: a sequence one base away is much more abundant. The rearrangement uses TRBV5-5 and TRBJ2-7, with 10 bases lining up with TRBD1. This CDR3 region has 15 residues. Germline V gives CDR1 SGHKS, CDR2 YYEKEE (reference sequence). The junction had 4 bases not matched to a gene; V was cut back by 1 base and J by 3 bases. The CDR3 protein is CASSLLGTGDYEQYF. The CDR3 DNA is TGTGCCAGCAGCTTGCTCGGGACAGGGGACTACGAGCAGTACTTC.

As regards this clone: The sample has other DNA sequences that encode this CDR3 too. The chain joins TRBV10-3 to TRBJ2-1, with 7 bases fitting TRBD2. Unmatched junction bases numbered 2, after V lost 3 bases and J lost 0 bases. Germline CDR1 ENHRY, CDR2 SYGVKD. The CDR3 contains 15 residues. CDR3 region: CAISEGGSSYNEQFF. The CDR3 DNA follows: TGTGCCATCAGTGAAGGCGGGAGCTCCTACAATGAGCAGTTCTTC.

The chain recombines TRBV7-2 with TRBJ2-5, with D perhaps matching TRBD1 or TRBD2 (5 bases each). V shed 2 bases and J shed 10 bases, with 11 bases lying between them. The CDR3 has 12 residues. Germline loops: CDR1 SGHTA, CDR2 FQGNSA. CDR3 sequence (DNA): TGTGCCAGCAGCTTATTCCTTGGGGGCCAGTACTTC. Translating gives CASSLFLGGQYF.